The 30 T cell receptor beta chains below come from one sample, sequenced in a study of cytomegalovirus exposure and HLA in healthy donors (dated by TCRdb to between 2016 and 2019). The library was obtained by the immunoSEQ multiplex PCR assay. The immuneACCESS repertoire file appears here via TCRdb, limited to in-frame rearrangements. These files lack a portion of the clones; in checked studies, under half of the deficit traces to unresolved V genes, and the cause of the others is not known. The table for this sample lists 120,000 to 150,000 clones; around 90% of them were counted only once. The ten largest clones take up 3% to 3.5% of the sample. Sequences were obtained from PBMCs. Receptor source: a young woman in good health and CMV-seropositive.

J is TRBJ2-1 and V is TRBV2, with TRBD2 matching over 15 bases. The V gene end was trimmed by 2 bases and the J gene end by 8 bases; junction bases not matched to a gene: 1. The germline V gene encodes CDR1 SNHLY and CDR2 FYNNEI. CDR3 length: 15 residues. The CDR3 region has the DNA TGTGCCAGCAGTGAACGGACTAGCGGGAGGGATGAGCAGTTCTTC. Translating gives CASSERTSGRDEQFF.

This rearrangement joins TRBV4-3 to TRBJ2-1, with 13 bases fitting TRBD2. The trim removed 2 bases at V and 2 bases at J, leaving 12 bases unmatched. The germline V gene encodes CDR1 LGHNA and CDR2 YSLEER. The CDR3 runs to 20 residues. CDR3 amino acids: CASSQIFGTSGVKAYNEQFF. The CDR3 DNA reads as TGCGCCAGCAGCCAAATCTTTGGGACTAGCGGGGTAAAAGCCTACAATGAGCAGTTCTTC.

This clone showed up just a few times. The DNA for the CDR3 is TGTGCCAGCAGTCTGGCGGGTTCGGAGAATGAGCAGTTCTTC. Translation gives CASSLAGSENEQFF. The genes are TRBV27 and TRBJ2-1, with D perhaps TRBD2 (5 bases). The germline CDR1 and CDR2 sequences are MNHEY and SMNVEV (reference sequence). V dropped 5 bases and J dropped 7 bases, with 15 bases sitting between them. This CDR3 is 14 amino acids long.

The chain carries TRBV6-6 and TRBJ2-7; possible D gene TRBD2, 6 bases. The CDR3 is 14 residues long. V was shortened by 8 bases and J by 7 bases, with 21 bases between the two germline ends. CDR1 and CDR2 (germline): MNHNY, SVGAGI (reference sequence). This CDR3 is CASGGGRTEGEQYF. CDR3 sequence (DNA): TGTGCCAGCGGTGGAGGTAGGACGGAGGGAGAGCAGTACTTC.

This clone was recorded only once. CDR3 nucleotides: TGTGCCAGCAGTGAAGTCCAGGGGTATGACGCTTTCTTT. It codes for CASSEVQGYDAFF. The rearrangement links TRBV6-1 to TRBJ1-1, with D possibly TRBD1 on 6 matching bases. This CDR3 comprises 13 residues. Trimming removed 1 base from V and 11 bases from J, with 14 bases in between. Germline CDR1 MNHNS, CDR2 SASEGT.

V gene TRBV11-3 combines with J gene TRBJ2-3, with a tentative D call TRBD2 (5 bases). Germline lookup yields CDR1 SGHNT and CDR2 YENEEA. Trimming cost V 1 base and J 3 bases, with 14 bases left between them. The CDR3 totals 16 residues. The CDR3 DNA sequence: TGTGCCAGCAGCTTAGGTTTTCGGGATCGTACAGATACGCAGTATTTT. As protein: CASSLGFRDRTDTQYF.

This chain joins TRBV6-6 and TRBJ2-7; possible D gene TRBD1, 6 bases. Trimming cost V 4 bases and J 2 bases, with 9 bases left between them. CDR3 size: 13 residues. The germline V gene encodes CDR1 MNHNY and CDR2 SVGAGI (reference sequence). The CDR3 DNA sequence: TGTGCCAGCAGTTGGGACATAGCCTACGAGCAGTACTTC. This codes for CASSWDIAYEQYF.

The chain couples TRBV21-1 to TRBJ1-1; TRBD1, the D gene given by the table, was not confirmed from the DNA. TRBV21-1 counts as a pseudogene. The CDR3 spans 13 residues. The CDR3 reads CASRTEMNTEAFF. Written as DNA, the CDR3 is TGTGCCAGTCGGACAGAAATGAACACTGAAGCTTTCTTT.

The J gene is TRBJ2-5, the V gene TRBV11-3; D is perhaps TRBD1 (5 bases). Germline values: CDR1 SGHNT, CDR2 YENEEA. CDR3 size: 14 residues. Trimming pared 5 bases from V and 2 bases from J, leaving 12 bases between. CDR3 coding DNA: TGTGCCAGCAGCCCGGACACATGGCAAGAGACCCAGTACTTC. This encodes CASSPDTWQETQYF.

This clone was counted once. V is TRBV5-1 and J is TRBJ2-7; D ambiguous. CDR1 and CDR2 (germline): SGHRS, YFSETQ. Trimming removed 3 bases at V and 4 bases at J, with 5 bases between. The CDR3 is 11 amino acids. CDR3 coding DNA: TGCGCCAGCAGCTCCAGTTACGAGCAGTACTTC. It encodes CASSSSYEQYF.

The J gene is TRBJ2-2, the V gene TRBV4-1, with D possibly matching TRBD2 (6 bases). The CDR3 is 14 residues long. V gave up 0 bases and J gave up 6 bases, with 8 bases separating them. Germline lookup yields CDR1 MGHRA and CDR2 YSYEKL. CDR3 sequence: CASSQDPSAGELFF. The CDR3 nucleotides read TGCGCCAGCAGCCAAGACCCTAGCGCCGGGGAGCTGTTTTTT.

This rearrangement joins TRBV7-3 to TRBJ2-1, with D perhaps matching TRBD2 (6 bases). Germline V gives CDR1 SGHTA, CDR2 FQGTGA. V dropped 2 bases and J dropped 2 bases, with 10 bases sitting between them. This CDR3 contains 15 residues. The DNA for the CDR3 is TGTGCCAGCAGCTTAGAGGAGGGCCCCTACAATGAGCAGTTCTTC. It encodes CASSLEEGPYNEQFF.

The CDR3 reads CASSLRVGLSTDTQYF. CDR3 sequence (DNA): TGCGCCAGCAGCCTCCGAGTAGGACTTAGCACAGATACGCAGTATTTT. The chain joins TRBV4-3 to TRBJ2-3; a possible D gene is TRBD2 (5 bases). This CDR3 spans 16 amino acids. Trimming removed 4 bases from V and 0 bases from J, with 14 bases in between. Germline V CDR1 and CDR2: LGHNA, YSLEER.

This rearrangement joins TRBV10-3 to TRBJ1-2; 10 bases are shared with TRBD1. The ends lost 2 bases at V and 3 bases at J; junction bases unmatched: 3. The CDR3 has 15 residues. Germline lookup yields CDR1 ENHRY and CDR2 SYGVKD. The CDR3, as DNA: TGTGCCATCAGTGAGCGGGGACAGGGGTACTATGGCTACACCTTC. Protein: CAISERGQGYYGYTF.

This clone was counted between two and nine times. The chain couples TRBV19 to TRBJ2-5; maybe TRBD2 (6 bases). CDR3 length: 17 amino acids. V lost 8 bases and J lost 5, with 27 bases in between. Germline CDR1 reads LNHDA; CDR2 reads SQIVND (reference sequence). The CDR3 nucleotides are TGTGCCAGTTCGCCATCCTCCGCGGGGACGTCCAGGGAGACCCAGTACTTC. This codes for CASSPSSAGTSRETQYF. The variable domain in full, completed from reference TRBV19 and TRBJ2-5, reads DGGITQSPKYLFRKEGQNVTLSCEQNLNHDAMYWYRQDPGQGLRLIYYSQIVNDFQKGDIAEGYSVSREKKESFPLTVTSAQKNPTAFYLCASSPSSAGTSRETQYFGPGTRLLVL.

The chain has TRBV19 and TRBJ1-5; D unresolved. Trimming shortened V by 7 bases and J by 6 bases, and 19 bases separated the two germline ends. This CDR3 contains 15 residues. CDR1 and CDR2 (germline): LNHDA, SQIVND (reference sequence). The CDR3 loop reads CASTPVSAGGQPQHF. DNA for the CDR3: TGTGCCAGTACCCCAGTCTCTGCGGGAGGTCAGCCCCAGCATTTT.

The DNA of the CDR3 is TGTGCCAGCAGCTTAGGAGGGTTGTACGAGCAGTACTTC. This codes for CASSLGGLYEQYF. The chain carries TRBV7-6 and TRBJ2-7, with D possibly TRBD2 on 5 matching bases. V lost 1 base, J lost 4 bases, and 8 bases lay in between. Germline values: CDR1 SGHVS, CDR2 FNYEAQ. This CDR3 is built from 13 residues.

The chain couples TRBV27 to TRBJ2-5, with TRBD2 identical over 10 bases. The V gene's germline CDR1 is MNHEY and CDR2 SMNVEV (reference sequence). The ends lost 2 bases at V and 4 bases at J; junction bases unmatched: 4. The CDR3 length is 15 residues. The CDR3 sequence is CASSLGLAGVETQYF. The DNA of the CDR3 is TGTGCCAGCAGTTTAGGGCTAGCGGGAGTAGAGACCCAGTACTTC.

This clone appeared once. V gene TRBV12-5 combines with J gene TRBJ2-7, with TRBD2 matching 14 bases. The CDR3 extends over 20 amino acids. Germline CDR1 is LGHNT and CDR2 is FRNRAP. V lost 0 bases to trimming and J lost 4 bases; unmatched junction nucleotides: 14. The DNA of the CDR3 is TGTGCTAGTGGTTTGGTACTCTCCGGGACTAGCGGGAGTCTGAGGTACGAGCAGTACTTC. Protein: CASGLVLSGTSGSLRYEQYF. Together with reference TRBV12-5 and TRBJ2-7, the CDR3 gives the full variable domain: DARVTQTPRHKVTEMGQEVTMRCQPILGHNTVFWYRQTMMQGLELLAYFRNRAPLDDSGMPKDRFSAEMPDATLATLKIQPSEPRDSAVYFCASGLVLSGTSGSLRYEQYFGPGTRLTVT.

The rearrangement joins TRBV28 to TRBJ1-4, with D perhaps TRBD1 (5 bases). Per germline, CDR1 MDHEN and CDR2 SYDVKM. With 3 bases removed from V and 4 bases from J, the gap between germline ends came to 12 bases. The CDR3 has 15 residues. In nucleotides, the CDR3 is TGTGCCAGCAGTTTCGGGGGTACCTTTAATGAAAAACTGTTTTTT. Translation gives CASSFGGTFNEKLFF.

V is TRBV5-1 and J is TRBJ2-7, with 9 bases identical to TRBD2. The CDR3 has 14 amino acids. V lost 3 bases, J lost 6 bases, and 7 bases stayed unmatched. Germline V gene sequence: CDR1 SGHRS, CDR2 YFSETQ. The CDR3 DNA sequence: TGCGCCAGCAGCTCAACTAGCGGGTTCGTCGAGCAGTACTTC. It specifies CASSSTSGFVEQYF.

The rearrangement joins TRBV29-1 to TRBJ1-2, with D possibly matching TRBD1 (5 bases). The CDR3 has 15 residues. Germline V gene lookup returns CDR1 SQVTM and CDR2 ANQGSEA. V was trimmed by 3 bases and J by 0 bases, leaving 14 bases between them. CDR3 protein: CSVDREGSSNYGYTF. In nucleotides, the CDR3 is TGCAGCGTTGACAGGGAGGGGTCCTCTAACTATGGCTACACCTTC.

V gene TRBV14 combines with J gene TRBJ1-5; TRBD1 might be the D (6 bases). The CDR3 spans 14 residues. With 4 bases removed from V and 4 bases from J, the gap between germline ends came to 11 bases. Germline V CDR1 and CDR2: SGHDN, FVKESK. The CDR3 region has the DNA TGTGCCAGCAGCCTGGGGACACCTAATCAGCCCCAGCATTTT. The encoded protein is CASSLGTPNQPQHF.

The chain carries TRBV18 and TRBJ2-7; 11 positions match TRBD2. CDR3 length: 14 residues. The J segment lost 3 bases and the V segment lost 9 bases, leaving 7 bases of the junction unmatched. CDR1 and CDR2 (germline): KGHSH, LQKENI. CDR3 protein: CASRTSGRLYEQYF. Here the CDR3 DNA reads TGTGCCAGTCGGACTAGCGGGCGCCTCTACGAGCAGTACTTC.

This chain uses TRBV6-1 with TRBJ2-4; 12 bases fit TRBD2. Germline values: CDR1 MNHNS, CDR2 SASEGT. J gave up 7 bases and V 4 bases, and 2 bases lay outside the gene matches. This CDR3 has 14 residues. CDR3 residues: CASSVGTSGNIQYF. As DNA, the CDR3 is TGTGCCAGCAGTGTAGGGACTAGCGGGAACATTCAGTACTTC.

Here the CDR3 reads CASSVEPGELFF. CDR3 DNA: TGTGCCAGCAGTGTAGAACCCGGGGAGCTGTTTTTT. This chain links TRBV2 with TRBJ2-2; D is ambiguous. From germline, CDR1 is SNHLY and CDR2 FYNNEI. This CDR3 comprises 12 residues. Between the trimmed V and J ends, which lost 4 bases and 6 bases, there was a span of 6 bases.

The genes are TRBV28 and TRBJ2-7, with a possible D match to TRBD2 (6 bases). Germline V CDR1 and CDR2: MDHEN, SYDVKM. V lost 8 bases, J lost 7 bases, and 18 bases lay in between. The CDR3 contains 13 residues. The CDR3 loop reads CASAGLAVGEQYF. The DNA for the CDR3 is TGTGCCAGCGCGGGGCTAGCCGTGGGGGAGCAGTACTTC.

The rearrangement links TRBV7-8 to TRBJ2-1; possibly TRBD2 for D (6 bases). Trimming took off 3 bases at V and 7 bases at J, with 19 bases between the two ends. Germline V CDR1 and CDR2: SGHVS, FQNEAQ. The CDR3 covers 16 residues. The CDR3 here is CASSFTLTSPGNEQFF. For the CDR3, the DNA is TGTGCCAGCAGCTTCACCCTAACTAGCCCCGGGAATGAGCAGTTCTTC.

The V call is TRBV5-1, the J call TRBJ1-3; 10 bases agree with TRBD1. V lost 3 bases and J lost 4; bases outside the gene matches: 4. This CDR3 comprises 15 residues. Looked up from germline, CDR1 is SGHRS and CDR2 is YFSETQ. The CDR3 coding sequence is TGCGCCAGCAGCTCGGACAGGGGGTTCGGAAACACCATATATTTT. As protein: CASSSDRGFGNTIYF.

V is TRBV9 and J is TRBJ2-7; tentatively, D is TRBD2 (6 bases). V lost 6 bases and J 6 bases, leaving 19 bases between the germline ends. CDR3 length equals 14 residues. Germline V gene lookup returns CDR1 SGDLS and CDR2 YYNGEE. CDR3: CASNFSGRPREQYF. The CDR3 region has the DNA TGTGCCAGCAATTTTAGTGGGAGGCCCCGCGAGCAGTACTTC. The full variable domain, completed using reference TRBV9 and TRBJ2-7, is DSGVTQTPKHLITATGQRVTLRCSPRSGDLSVYWYQQSLDQGLQFLIQYYNGEERAKGNILERFSAQQFPDLHSELNLSSLELGDSALYFCASNFSGRPREQYFGPGTRLTVT.